One and the same sample provided the 10 T cell receptor beta chains below, sequenced in a study of blood T cell repertoires in COVID-19. TCRdb's table, derived via immunoSEQ multiplex PCR, lists solely in-frame clones and lacks some. The sample contains more than 250,000 clones, 86% of which appear only once. Material for sequencing was PBMCs or T cells enriched from blood (not recorded which). These receptors were collected from a young woman who had recovered from COVID-19.

The J gene is TRBJ2-2, the V gene TRBV9, with D possibly matching TRBD2 (6 bases). V gave up 3 bases and J gave up 5 bases, with 11 bases separating them. Germline V gene data show CDR1 as SGDLS and CDR2 as YYNGEE. CDR3 size: 14 residues. CDR3 DNA: TGTGCCAGCAGCGCCGACGGGGGTACCGGGGAGCTGTTTTTT. Amino acid sequence: CASSADGGTGELFF.

This sequence joins TRBV5-8 and TRBJ2-1, with TRBD2 matching 9 bases. CDR3 length equals 14 residues. Unmatched junction bases numbered 5, after V lost 3 bases and J lost 7 bases. From germline, CDR1 is SGHTS and CDR2 YDEGEE. The CDR3 here is CASSWWAGGNEQFF. Here the CDR3 DNA reads TGTGCCAGCAGCTGGTGGGCGGGGGGGAATGAGCAGTTCTTC.

The gene calls are TRBV30 and TRBJ1-4; 9 nucleotides agree with TRBD1. CDR1 and CDR2 from the germline V gene are GTSNPN and SVGIG (reference sequence). The CDR3 runs to 14 residues. V was clipped by 4 bases and J by 6 bases; unmatched bases: 6. The CDR3 DNA reads as TGTGCCTGGACTCCGGGACAGGGTTATGAAAAACTGTTTTTT. Translating gives CAWTPGQGYEKLFF. Variable domain in full (rest from reference TRBV30 and TRBJ1-4): SQTIHQWPATLVQPVGSPLSLECTVEGTSNPNLYWYRQAAGRGLQLLFYSVGIGQISSEVPQNLSASRPQDRQFILSSKKLLLSDSGFYLCAWTPGQGYEKLFFGSGTQLSVL.

The chain joins TRBV10-2 to TRBJ1-3; D gene uncertain. V lost 6 bases to trimming and J lost 1 base, with 7 bases between them. In germline, CDR1 is WSHSY, CDR2 SAAADI. The CDR3 is made up of 13 amino acids. The CDR3, as DNA: TGCGCCAGCAGGAGCTTTTCTGGAAACACCATATATTTT. Translation: CASRSFSGNTIYF.

The chain is built from TRBV19 and TRBJ2-7, with TRBD2 matching over 10 bases. J lost 4 bases, V lost 5 bases, and 17 bases had no gene match. In germline, CDR1 is LNHDA, CDR2 SQIVND (reference sequence). CDR3 length: 18 amino acids. DNA of the CDR3: TGTGCCAGTAGTCTGAGGCATGTAACTAGCGGGGCTGTGTACGAGCAGTACTTC. Residues: CASSLRHVTSGAVYEQYF.

V gene TRBV12-3 or TRBV12-4 combines with J gene TRBJ1-1, with D perhaps TRBD1 (5 bases). V was pared by 6 bases and J by 7 bases, with 15 bases between. The CDR3 is 13 amino acids. The CDR3 region has the DNA TGTGCCAGCAGCCTTACAACGACAGTTGAAGCTTTCTTT. This sequence encodes CASSLTTTVEAFF.

The rearrangement links TRBV2 to TRBJ2-7; 7 positions agree with TRBD1. Germline trimming cut 6 bases from V and 1 base from J; bases unmatched to any gene: 6. CDR3 length equals 14 residues. Germline CDR1 is SNHLY and CDR2 is FYNNEI. CDR3 coding DNA: TGTGCCAGCAGCCGACAGGGCCGTTCCTACGAGCAGTACTTC. It codes for CASSRQGRSYEQYF.

The CDR3 DNA sequence: TGTGCCAGCAGTAGGGCGGGGGAGCAATTCAATGAGCAGTTCTTC. Protein: CASSRAGEQFNEQFF. The chain employs TRBV6-4 and TRBJ2-1; 7 bases are a match to TRBD2. The CDR3 consists of 15 residues. The ends lost 5 bases at V and 6 bases at J; junction bases unmatched: 10. The germline gives CDR1 MRHNA, CDR2 SNTAGT.

This clone was seen a single time. The chain recombines TRBV7-8 with TRBJ2-1; no clear D gene. In germline, CDR1 is SGHVS, CDR2 FQNEAQ. This CDR3 has 14 residues. V was shortened by 7 bases and J by 7 bases, with 17 bases between the two germline ends. The chain's CDR3 is CASKGSRNVNEQFF. The CDR3 DNA sequence: TGTGCCAGCAAAGGCTCTAGAAATGTGAATGAGCAGTTCTTC.

This chain connects TRBV2 to TRBJ1-6; 8 nucleotides match TRBD1. Germline lookup yields CDR1 SNHLY and CDR2 FYNNEI. With V trimmed by 6 bases and J by 4 bases, 8 bases remained unmatched. CDR3 length: 16 residues. The CDR3 loop is CASRKDRGGYNSPLHF. The CDR3 nucleotides read TGTGCCAGCAGGAAAGACAGGGGAGGGTATAATTCACCCCTCCACTTT.